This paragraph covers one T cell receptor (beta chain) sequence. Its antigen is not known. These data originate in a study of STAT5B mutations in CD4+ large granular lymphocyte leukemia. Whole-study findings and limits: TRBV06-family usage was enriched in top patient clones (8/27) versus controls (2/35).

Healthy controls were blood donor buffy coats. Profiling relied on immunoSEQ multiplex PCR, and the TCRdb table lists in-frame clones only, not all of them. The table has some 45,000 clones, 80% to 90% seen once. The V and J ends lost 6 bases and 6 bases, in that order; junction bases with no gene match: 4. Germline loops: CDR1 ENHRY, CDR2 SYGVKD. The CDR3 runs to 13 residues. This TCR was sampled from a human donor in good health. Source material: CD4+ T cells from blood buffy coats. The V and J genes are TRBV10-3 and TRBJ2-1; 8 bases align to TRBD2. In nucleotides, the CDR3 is TGTGCCATCAGGACTAGCGAGAGCAATGAGCAGTTCTTC. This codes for CAIRTSESNEQFF.